The following is a T cell receptor (beta chain) sequence with its context. This sample was included in a study of monozygotic twins with inflammatory bowel disease. The germline CDR1 and CDR2 sequences are SNHLY and FYNNEI. This CDR3 has 15 residues. TCRdb reprocessed the 5' RACE reads and keeps a single row for each CDR3 protein, giving no DNA. Its table records 400,000 or so distinct CDR3 sequences. This sequence was found in a human donor with ulcerative colitis or Crohn's disease, or a healthy co-twin of an affected twin (not recorded which). Material: blood. J is TRBJ2-7 and V is TRBV2; as DNA is missing, the TRBD1 call by TCRdb cannot be tested. The CDR3 sequence is CASSYWGQGWNEQYF.